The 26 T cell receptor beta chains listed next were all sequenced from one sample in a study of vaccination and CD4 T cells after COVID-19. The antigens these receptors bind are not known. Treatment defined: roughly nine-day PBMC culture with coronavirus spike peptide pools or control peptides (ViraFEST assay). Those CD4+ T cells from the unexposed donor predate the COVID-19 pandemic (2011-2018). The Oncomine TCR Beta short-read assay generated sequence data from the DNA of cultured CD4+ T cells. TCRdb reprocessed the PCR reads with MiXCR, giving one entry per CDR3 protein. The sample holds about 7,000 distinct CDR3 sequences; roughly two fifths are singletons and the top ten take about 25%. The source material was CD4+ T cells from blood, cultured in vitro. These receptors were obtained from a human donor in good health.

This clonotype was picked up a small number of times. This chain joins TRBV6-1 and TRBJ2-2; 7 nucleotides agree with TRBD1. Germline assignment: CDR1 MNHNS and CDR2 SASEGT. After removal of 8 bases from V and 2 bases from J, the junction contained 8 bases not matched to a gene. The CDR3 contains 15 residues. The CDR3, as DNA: TGTGCCAGCGGATATGAAGGGGGCAACACCGGGGAGCTGTTTTTT. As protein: CASGYEGGNTGELFF.

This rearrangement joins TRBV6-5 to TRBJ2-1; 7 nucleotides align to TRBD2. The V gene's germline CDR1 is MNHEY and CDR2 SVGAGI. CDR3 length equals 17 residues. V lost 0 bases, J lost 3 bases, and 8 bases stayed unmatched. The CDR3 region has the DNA TGTGCCAGCAGTTACTCGACCGGAGGGAGGGGCTACAATGAGCAGTTCTTC. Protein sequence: CASSYSTGGRGYNEQFF.

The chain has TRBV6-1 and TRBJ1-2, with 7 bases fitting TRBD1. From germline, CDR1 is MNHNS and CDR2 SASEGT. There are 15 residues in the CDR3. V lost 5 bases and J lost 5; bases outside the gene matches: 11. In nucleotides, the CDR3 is TGTGCCAGCAGTCGGGGGGGGGACAGTAGATATGGCTACACCTTC. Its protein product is CASSRGGDSRYGYTF.

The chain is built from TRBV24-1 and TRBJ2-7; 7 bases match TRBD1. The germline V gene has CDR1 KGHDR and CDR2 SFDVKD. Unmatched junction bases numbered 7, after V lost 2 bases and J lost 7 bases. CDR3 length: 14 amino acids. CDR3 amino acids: CATSDSRQGGEQYF. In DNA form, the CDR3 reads TGTGCCACCAGTGATTCCCGACAGGGCGGGGAGCAGTACTTC.

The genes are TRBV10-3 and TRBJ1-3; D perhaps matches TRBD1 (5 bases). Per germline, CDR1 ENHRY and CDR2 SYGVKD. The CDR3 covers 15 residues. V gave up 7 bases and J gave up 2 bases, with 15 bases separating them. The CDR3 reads CAIKGWGLAGNTIYF. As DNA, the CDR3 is TGTGCCATCAAGGGGTGGGGATTAGCTGGAAACACCATATATTTT.

CDR3 sequence: CASSFRTGRTGELFF. The CDR3 DNA reads as TGTGCCAGCAGTTTTCGGACAGGGAGAACCGGGGAGCTGTTTTTT. The rearrangement joins TRBV28 to TRBJ2-2; 8 bases fit TRBD1. Germline V lookup: CDR1 MDHEN, CDR2 SYDVKM. Trimming took 3 bases from V and 5 from J; bases not matched to a gene: 5. The CDR3 is made up of 15 amino acids.

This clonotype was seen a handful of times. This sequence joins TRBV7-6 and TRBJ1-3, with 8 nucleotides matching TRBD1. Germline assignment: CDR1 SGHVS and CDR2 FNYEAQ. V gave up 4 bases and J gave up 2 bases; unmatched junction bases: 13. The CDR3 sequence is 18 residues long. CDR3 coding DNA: TGTGCCAGCAGCTCTCCCCCGGGACAGGAGGTTACTGGAAACACCATATATTTT. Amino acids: CASSSPPGQEVTGNTIYF.

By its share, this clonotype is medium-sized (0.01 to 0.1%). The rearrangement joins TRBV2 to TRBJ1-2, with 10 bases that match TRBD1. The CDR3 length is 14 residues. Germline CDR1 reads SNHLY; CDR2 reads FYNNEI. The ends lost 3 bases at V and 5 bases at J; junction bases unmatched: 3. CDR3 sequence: CASSETGGGYGYTF. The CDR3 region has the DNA TGTGCCAGCAGTGAGACAGGGGGCGGATATGGCTACACCTTC.

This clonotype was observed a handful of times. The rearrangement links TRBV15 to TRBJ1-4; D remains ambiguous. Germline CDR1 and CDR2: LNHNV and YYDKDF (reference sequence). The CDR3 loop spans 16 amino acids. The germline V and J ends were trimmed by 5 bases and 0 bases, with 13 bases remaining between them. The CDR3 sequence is CATSSRPAATNEKLFF. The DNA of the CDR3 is TGTGCCACCAGCTCACGACCGGCTGCAACTAATGAAAAACTGTTTTTT. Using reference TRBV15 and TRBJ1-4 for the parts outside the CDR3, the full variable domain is DAMVIQNPRYQVTQFGKPVTLSCSQTLNHNVMYWYQQKSSQAPKLLFHYYDKDFNNEADTPDNFQSRRPNTSFCFLDIRSPGLGDTAMYLCATSSRPAATNEKLFFGSGTQLSVL.

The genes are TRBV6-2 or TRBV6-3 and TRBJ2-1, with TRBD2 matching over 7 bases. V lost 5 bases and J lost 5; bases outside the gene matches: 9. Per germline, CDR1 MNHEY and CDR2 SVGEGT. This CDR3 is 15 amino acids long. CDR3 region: CASSPSGTKNNEQFF. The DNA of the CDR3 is TGTGCCAGCAGTCCATCCGGGACTAAAAACAATGAGCAGTTCTTC.

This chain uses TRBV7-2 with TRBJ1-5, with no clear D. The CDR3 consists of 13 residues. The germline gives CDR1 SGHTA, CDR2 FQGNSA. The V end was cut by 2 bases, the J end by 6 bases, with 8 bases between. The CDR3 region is CASSLRVAQPQHF. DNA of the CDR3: TGTGCCAGCAGCTTACGGGTGGCTCAGCCCCAGCATTTT. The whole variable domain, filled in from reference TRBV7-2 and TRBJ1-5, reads GAGVSQSPSNKVTEKGKDVELRCDPISGHTALYWYRQSLGQGLEFLIYFQGNSAPDKSGLPSDRFSAERTGGSVSTLTIQRTQQEDSAVYLCASSLRVAQPQHFGDGTRLSIL.

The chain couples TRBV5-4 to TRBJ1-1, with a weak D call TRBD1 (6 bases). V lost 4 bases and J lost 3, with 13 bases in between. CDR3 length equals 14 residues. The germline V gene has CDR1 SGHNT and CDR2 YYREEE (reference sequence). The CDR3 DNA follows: TGTGCCAGCAGCCTGGACAGAGGGGACACTGAAGCTTTCTTT. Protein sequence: CASSLDRGDTEAFF.

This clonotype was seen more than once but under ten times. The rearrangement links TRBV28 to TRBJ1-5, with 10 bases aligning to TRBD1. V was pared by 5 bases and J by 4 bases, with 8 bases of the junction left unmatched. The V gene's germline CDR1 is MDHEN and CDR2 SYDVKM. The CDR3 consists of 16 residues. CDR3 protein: CASSVRDRGRNQPQHF. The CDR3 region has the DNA TGTGCCAGCAGTGTCCGGGACAGGGGCCGGAATCAGCCCCAGCATTTT.

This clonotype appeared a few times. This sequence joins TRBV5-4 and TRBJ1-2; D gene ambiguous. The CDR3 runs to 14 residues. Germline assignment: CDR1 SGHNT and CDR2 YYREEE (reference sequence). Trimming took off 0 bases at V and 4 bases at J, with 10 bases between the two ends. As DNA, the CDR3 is TGTGCCAGCAGCTTGGGGGCGGGGATCTATGGCTACACCTTC. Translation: CASSLGAGIYGYTF.

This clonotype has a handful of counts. Here the CDR3 reads CASSRQGRGDNSPLHF. The CDR3 DNA sequence: TGTGCCAGCAGCCGACAGGGTCGGGGCGATAATTCACCCCTCCACTTT. V gene TRBV14 combines with J gene TRBJ1-6, with 7 bases lining up with TRBD1. The CDR3 is 16 amino acids. V lost 4 bases, J lost 5 bases, and 8 bases stayed unmatched. Germline V lookup: CDR1 SGHDN, CDR2 FVKESK.

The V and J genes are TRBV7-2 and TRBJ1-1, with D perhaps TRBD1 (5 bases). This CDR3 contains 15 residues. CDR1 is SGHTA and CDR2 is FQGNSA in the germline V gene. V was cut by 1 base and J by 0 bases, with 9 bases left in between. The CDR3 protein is CASSLDPGVNTEAFF. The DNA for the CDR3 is TGTGCCAGCAGCTTAGACCCGGGGGTGAACACTGAAGCTTTCTTT.

The chain's CDR3 is CASSQTPPGVVRNQPQHF. In nucleotides, the CDR3 is TGTGCCAGCAGTCAAACTCCCCCAGGAGTAGTACGCAATCAGCCCCAGCATTTT. This chain joins TRBV6-2 or TRBV6-3 and TRBJ1-5; no clear D. This CDR3 contains 18 residues. The germline V and J ends were trimmed by 5 bases and 2 bases, with 22 bases remaining between them. Germline CDR1 and CDR2: MNHEY and SVGEGT.

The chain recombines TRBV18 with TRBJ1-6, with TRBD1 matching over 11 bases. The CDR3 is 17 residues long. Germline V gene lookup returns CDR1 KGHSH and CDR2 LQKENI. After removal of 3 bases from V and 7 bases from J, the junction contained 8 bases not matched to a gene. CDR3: CASSPRGQGALNSPLHF. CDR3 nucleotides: TGTGCCAGCTCACCCCGAGGACAGGGGGCCTTGAATTCACCCCTCCACTTT.

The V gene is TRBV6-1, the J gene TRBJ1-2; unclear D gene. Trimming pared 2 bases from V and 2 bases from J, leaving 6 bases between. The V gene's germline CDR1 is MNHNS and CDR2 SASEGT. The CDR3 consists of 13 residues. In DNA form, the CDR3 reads TGTGCCAGCAGTGAACACTTCAACTATGGCTACACCTTC. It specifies CASSEHFNYGYTF.

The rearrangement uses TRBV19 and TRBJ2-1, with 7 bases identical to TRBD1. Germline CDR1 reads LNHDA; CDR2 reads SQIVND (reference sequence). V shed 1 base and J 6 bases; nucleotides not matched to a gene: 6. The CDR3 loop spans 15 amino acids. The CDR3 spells CASSIGGTVANEQFF. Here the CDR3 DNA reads TGTGCCAGTAGTATAGGGGGGACAGTCGCCAATGAGCAGTTCTTC.

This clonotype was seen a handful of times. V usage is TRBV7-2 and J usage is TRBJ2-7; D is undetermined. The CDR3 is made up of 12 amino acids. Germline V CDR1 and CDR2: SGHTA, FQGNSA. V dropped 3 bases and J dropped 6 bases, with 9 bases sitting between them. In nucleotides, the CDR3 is TGTGCCAGCAGCTTCGATCAGCTCGAGCAGTACTTC. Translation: CASSFDQLEQYF.

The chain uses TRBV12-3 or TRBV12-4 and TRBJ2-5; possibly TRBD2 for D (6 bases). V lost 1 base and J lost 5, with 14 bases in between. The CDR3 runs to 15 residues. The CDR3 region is CASSLGTGVRETQYF. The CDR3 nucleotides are TGTGCCAGCAGTTTAGGGACGGGGGTCCGGGAGACCCAGTACTTC.

CDR3 nucleotide sequence: TGCGCCAGCAGCTTGGCAACAGGGTGGCTTGAGCAGTTCTTC. It translates to CASSLATGWLEQFF. V is TRBV5-1 and J is TRBJ2-1; D is perhaps TRBD1 (6 bases). The germline V gene encodes CDR1 SGHRS and CDR2 YFSETQ. The CDR3 covers 14 residues. Trimming stripped 0 bases from V and 9 bases from J, with 13 bases between. The full variable domain, its missing parts supplied by reference TRBV5-1 and TRBJ2-1, is KAGVTQTPRYLIKTRGQQVTLSCSPISGHRSVSWYQQTPGQGLQFLFEYFSETQRNKGNFPGRFSGRQFSNSRSEMNVSTLELGDSALYLCASSLATGWLEQFFGPGTRLTVL.

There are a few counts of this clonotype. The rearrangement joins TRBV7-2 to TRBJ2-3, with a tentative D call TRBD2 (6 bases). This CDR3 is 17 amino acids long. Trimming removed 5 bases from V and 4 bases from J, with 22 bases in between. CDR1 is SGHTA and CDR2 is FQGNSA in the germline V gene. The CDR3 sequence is CASSPSSTGARPDTQYF. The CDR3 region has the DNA TGTGCCAGCAGCCCCTCTAGCACGGGAGCCCGGCCAGATACGCAGTATTTT. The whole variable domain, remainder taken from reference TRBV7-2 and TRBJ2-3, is GAGVSQSPSNKVTEKGKDVELRCDPISGHTALYWYRQSLGQGLEFLIYFQGNSAPDKSGLPSDRFSAERTGGSVSTLTIQRTQQEDSAVYLCASSPSSTGARPDTQYFGPGTRLTVL.

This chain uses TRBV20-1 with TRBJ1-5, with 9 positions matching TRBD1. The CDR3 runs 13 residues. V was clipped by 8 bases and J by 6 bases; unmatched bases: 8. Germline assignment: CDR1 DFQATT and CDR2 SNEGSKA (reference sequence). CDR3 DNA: TGCAGTAGTACAGGGGGCGCGGGTCAGCCCCAGCATTTT. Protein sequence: CSSTGGAGQPQHF.

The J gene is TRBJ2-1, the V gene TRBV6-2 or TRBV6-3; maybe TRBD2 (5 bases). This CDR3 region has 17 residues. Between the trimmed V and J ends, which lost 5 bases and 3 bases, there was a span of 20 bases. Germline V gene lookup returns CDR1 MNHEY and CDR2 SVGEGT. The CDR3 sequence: CASSTPTSLSNYNEQFF. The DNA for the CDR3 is TGTGCCAGCAGTACGCCTACTAGTCTCTCTAACTACAATGAGCAGTTCTTC.